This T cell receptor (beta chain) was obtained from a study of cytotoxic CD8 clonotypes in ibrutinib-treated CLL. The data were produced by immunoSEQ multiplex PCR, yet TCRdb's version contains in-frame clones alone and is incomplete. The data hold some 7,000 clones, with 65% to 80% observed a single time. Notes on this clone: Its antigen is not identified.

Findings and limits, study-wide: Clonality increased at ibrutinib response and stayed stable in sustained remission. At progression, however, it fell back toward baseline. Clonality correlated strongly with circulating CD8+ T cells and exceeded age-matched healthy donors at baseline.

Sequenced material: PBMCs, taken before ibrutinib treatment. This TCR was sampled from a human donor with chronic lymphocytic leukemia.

The CDR3 sequence is CASSLPHDSPLHF. CDR3 DNA sequence: TGTGCCAGCAGCCTCCCTCACGATTCACCCCTCCACTTT. The V gene is TRBV7-2, the J gene TRBJ1-6; unclear D gene. The CDR3 is 13 amino acids. From germline, CDR1 is SGHTA and CDR2 FQGNSA. Between the trimmed V and J ends, which lost 5 bases and 8 bases, there was a span of 10 bases.